The TCR beta chain described here comes from a study of long-term antiretroviral therapy in people with HIV. The assay used was immunoSEQ (version v3.0), run at survey level. Data came from immunoSEQ multiplex PCR; TCRdb stores just in-frame clones and leaves some out. The repertoire holds about 48,000 clones, with roughly four fifths as singletons. CDR3 length equals 12 residues. CDR1 is MRHNA, CDR2 SNTAGT, per germline. Trimming took 0 bases from V and 10 from J, leaving 9 bases between them. Specimens held about 0.85-11 million cryopreserved PBMC prior to DNA extraction. V and J are TRBV6-4 and TRBJ1-2, with unresolved D. The input for sequencing was unsorted PBMCs, taken 0.8 years after starting antiretroviral therapy. The sequence came from a woman between 18 and 29 years old with HIV. The CDR3 region has the DNA TGTGCCAGCAGTGACTCCGGGCTGGTCTACACCTTC. It encodes CASSDSGLVYTF.